What follows describes a single T cell receptor beta chain. Its antigen is unknown. No quality values exist for individual bases; no much larger clone is one base distant. The data derive from a study of response to subunit inactivated influenza vaccine (dated by TCRdb to the late 2010s). Some background on the complete study: Deep quantitative T cell receptor repertoire profiling was used in the study to track responses to a trivalent subunit inactivated influenza vaccine.

What the authors observed across the whole study: According to the authors, only a limited number of new T cells may be recruited by each seasonal influenza vaccination.

Library construction relied on RT-PCR. Sequencing instrument: Illumina HiSeq 2500. TCRdb trimmed public reads at Q25 via fastp, called clones via MiXCR and kept in-frame beta chains. Rows are unified per CDR3 protein, each entry keeping the most common DNA and genes. For this sample there are 650,000 to 800,000 distinct CDR3 sequences; approximately 15% appear just once. Approximately 7% of the sample comes from the top ten. V gives up 9 bases and J gives up 1 base, and the segment between their germline ends measures 10 bases. The CDR3 measures 12 amino acids from cysteine to phenylalanine. The DNA shown is the 36-base CDR3, in frame from base 1. Reading the germline V gene gives CDR1 SGHRS and CDR2 YFSETQ.

In this chain, TRBV5-1 is recombined with TRBJ1-1; TRBD1 might be the D gene, on 5 matching bases. The origin of this receptor is a man aged 45 to 65 who received an inactivated influenza vaccine. Donor details come from another sample of the same person, matched by shared clones. The material sequenced was PBMCs from blood, taken roughly 2 weeks before vaccination. The CDR3 loop reads CAKSTANTEAFF. The nucleotides read TGCGCCAAGTCGACAGCGAACACTGAAGCTTTCTTT.